These T cell receptor beta chains were read from a single sample in a study of cytomegalovirus exposure and HLA in healthy donors. Sequencing used immunoSEQ multiplex PCR; TCRdb keeps in-frame clones, though not all of them. The data show 150,000 to 200,000 clones, 85% to 90% seen once. The sample consisted of PBMCs. Receptors originate from a woman aged 25-40 years in good health and CMV-seronegative. The CDR3 runs from the conserved cysteine through the conserved F or W.

v_call,cdr3_length,cdr3_aa
TRBV2,16,CASSVVEGVSYNEQFF
TRBV25-1,13,CASHPGGIGEQYF
TRBV7-2,15,CASSLIGVRNQPQHF
TRBV7-2,15,CASSLVAGGAHEQYF
TRBV21-1,13,CASSKRRQAEAFF
TRBV13,18,CASSVGLAGGRWADTQYF
TRBV4-3,17,CASSQDGRGGRYNEQFF
TRBV6-4,14,CASSNTGDFLEQFF
TRBV27,15,CASSLRGALGNTIYF
TRBV6-1,15,CASRGTGDITYEQYF
TRBV5-4,13,CASSPDRNQPQHF
TRBV30,13,CAWSVQKQSEQYF
TRBV7-2,15,CASSLGTGVYNEQFF
TRBV15,14,CATSTPGVGVPLHF
TRBV9,13,CASSATGSYEQYF
TRBV19,13,CASSPEGGTEAFF
TRBV4-3,17,CASSLGTSGGRGDTQYF
TRBV13,18,CASSLGPPASGYTGELFF
TRBV27,13,CASSLFGNYGYTF
TRBV2,15,CASSEGRREVGTQYF
TRBV10-2,16,CASSGFLAGGPNTQYF
TRBV18,15,CASSLSQVPQETQYF
TRBV14,14,CASSQVSGIYEQYF
TRBV7-6,13,CASSMTGAHEQYF
TRBV7-2,15,CASSPAVASPLEAFF
TRBV27,16,CASSTSGTKLSGGYTF
TRBV5-1,15,CASSPGSGGAYEQYF
TRBV11-2,16,CASSLGGGGSYNEQFF
TRBV11-1,14,CASSNSGGAGEQFF
TRBV6-5,15,CASSSDRQIGSPLHF
TRBV6-5,14,CASTRDRNRHEQYF
TRBV27,13,CASSEGGWDEQYF
TRBV12-5,13,CASAPAVNTEAFF
TRBV5-1,16,CASSRGGGSGNTEAFF
TRBV18,11,CASSPGGVAFF
TRBV13,13,CASSLGYSYEQYF
TRBV4-1,17,CASSQESAGVEQETQYF
TRBV19,18,CASSMFRWDNHGLDTQYF
TRBV2,15,CASSGPRGPQYGYTF
TRBV18,17,CASSPPRGTEHRDTQYF
TRBV5-1,14,CASRRGALTGELFF
TRBV6-1,15,CASSEETGSPYEQYF
TRBV6-1,15,CASSEASSYQETQYF
TRBV5-1,13,CASSPGRGYEQYF
TRBV15,18,CATSRDWDSKPSTDTQYF
TRBV7-2,17,CASSWGTGSFFYNEQFF
TRBV2,15,CASSGRLAGAYEQYF
TRBV5-4,15,CASSLGDRVQETQYF
TRBV4-1,15,CASSQFQGPGSPLHF
TRBV25-1,12,CASSAGAGGYTF
TRBV5-6,16,CASSLRALGGHYGYTF
TRBV6-1,14,CASTQRTENSPLHF
TRBV18,12,CASSPEGSGYTF
TRBV29-1,13,CSVRISGDYGYTF
TRBV10-3,12,CASQGSGNTIYF
TRBV5-1,14,CASSHVSGYAEAFF
TRBV27,16,CASSFGSGTASYEQYF
TRBV7-8,16,CASSEDRDLRTDTQYF